These 22 T cell receptor beta chains came from one sample sequenced in a study of CD8 T cells in ankylosing spondylitis. Via MiXCR, TCRdb re-called the 5' RACE reads, giving one row per CDR3 protein. The sample gives about 130,000 distinct CDR3 sequences, over 10% of which show up once; roughly 4.3% is in the top ten. The sample was blood, either unsorted or a sorted T cell fraction (not recorded which). Receptors originate from a female donor with ankylosing spondylitis or in good health (not recorded which).

This clonotype was recorded many times. V is TRBV12-3 or TRBV12-4 and J is TRBJ2-1; TRBD1 matches at 7 bases. This CDR3 region has 12 residues. Trimming removed 6 bases from V and 9 bases from J; junction bases left unmatched: 5. The DNA for the CDR3 is TGTGCCAGCAGCATGACAGGGATTGAGCAGTTCTTC. Its translation is CASSMTGIEQFF.

The genes are TRBV20-1 and TRBJ1-2, with D perhaps TRBD1 (5 bases). Germline loops: CDR1 DFQATT, CDR2 SNEGSKA (reference sequence). V lost 3 bases and J 4 bases, leaving 9 bases between the germline ends. The CDR3 consists of 12 residues. The CDR3 sequence is CSASGAVYGYTF. In DNA, the CDR3 is TGCAGTGCTAGCGGGGCAGTCTATGGCTACACCTTC.

This clonotype was detected many times. The rearrangement joins TRBV25-1 to TRBJ2-5, with D tentatively TRBD2 (6 bases). The CDR3 covers 14 residues. Per germline, CDR1 MGHDK and CDR2 SYGVNS. The ends were cut back, 10 bases at V and 0 bases at J, with 15 bases in the middle. The CDR3 DNA follows: TGTGCCACCCTCAGTCGGGAGAACCAAGAGACCCAGTACTTC. Protein sequence: CATLSRENQETQYF.

This chain connects TRBV12-3 or TRBV12-4 to TRBJ1-2; weak D call: TRBD1 (5 bases). V lost 6 bases, J lost 4 bases, and 15 bases lay in between. CDR3 length equals 14 residues. Here the CDR3 reads CASSRTQKIYGYTF. In DNA, the CDR3 is TGTGCCAGCAGCCGGACACAAAAAATCTATGGCTACACCTTC.

The chain employs TRBV19 and TRBJ2-2; D is perhaps TRBD1 (5 bases). The CDR3 extends over 15 amino acids. Trimming took 1 base from V and 6 from J, leaving 12 bases between them. Germline V CDR1 and CDR2: LNHDA, SQIVND (reference sequence). The CDR3 DNA reads TGTGCCAGTAGTATAGCCCGGACAAGGCCCGGGGAGCTGTTTTTT. Protein product: CASSIARTRPGELFF.

This clonotype was recorded many times. This chain links TRBV29-1 with TRBJ1-2; the D is unclear. The CDR3 covers 13 residues. The germline V and J ends were trimmed by 2 bases and 4 bases, with 11 bases remaining between them. Germline V gene data show CDR1 as SQVTM and CDR2 as ANQGSEA. The CDR3 protein is CSVETLLGYGYTF. The CDR3 bases are TGCAGCGTTGAAACCCTACTGGGCTATGGCTACACCTTC.

CDR3 sequence reads: CASRSGPPTGVDGNTIYF. The CDR3 bases are TGTGCCAGCAGAAGTGGGCCCCCGACAGGAGTGGATGGAAACACCATATATTTT. The J gene is TRBJ1-3, the V gene TRBV11-2; D is perhaps TRBD1 (6 bases). The germline V gene has CDR1 SGHAT and CDR2 FQNNGV. V shed 6 bases and J shed 3 bases, with 24 bases lying between them. CDR3 size: 18 residues.

This clonotype has a count of ten or more. V gene TRBV6-1 combines with J gene TRBJ2-2, with 9 bases that match TRBD2. This CDR3 spans 14 amino acids. The V and J ends lost 5 bases and 6 bases, in that order; junction bases with no gene match: 4. Looked up from germline, CDR1 is MNHNS and CDR2 is SASEGT. CDR3 region: CASSLAGYAGELFF. CDR3 bases: TGTGCCAGCAGTCTAGCGGGGTACGCCGGGGAGCTGTTTTTT.

This clonotype has a count of ten or more. This chain joins TRBV10-3 and TRBJ1-2; no clear D gene. The CDR3 runs 11 residues. V gave up 10 bases and J gave up 1 base, with 7 bases separating them. Looked up from germline, CDR1 is ENHRY and CDR2 is SYGVKD. The DNA of the CDR3 is TGTGCCAACTCCGATAACTATGGCTACACCTTC. Translated: CANSDNYGYTF.

Ten or more counts support this clonotype. V is TRBV28 and J is TRBJ2-1; 15 nucleotides align to TRBD2. Germline V gives CDR1 MDHEN, CDR2 SYDVKM. J lost 9 bases, V lost 6 bases, and 9 bases had no gene match. CDR3 length: 16 residues. The CDR3 nucleotides are TGTGCCAGCAGCCCCGGGACTAGCGGGGGGCCGGGTGAGCAGTTCTTC. This gives the protein CASSPGTSGGPGEQFF.

This clonotype was seen ten or more times. The junction shows a germline mismatch at one end, possibly a read error. This chain joins TRBV3-1 and TRBJ2-1, with 7 bases fitting TRBD2. The CDR3 covers 14 residues. Germline CDR1 is LGHDT and CDR2 is YNNKEL (reference sequence). As DNA, the CDR3 is TGTGCCAGCAGCCTCAACAAGGGGAGGGATGAGCAGTCCTTC. Translation gives CASSLNKGRDEQSF.

A few counts support this clonotype. The CDR3 reads CALPSGRSTGELFF. The CDR3 bases are TGTGCCCTTCCAAGCGGGAGGTCCACCGGGGAGCTGTTTTTT. The genes are TRBV2 and TRBJ2-2; TRBD2 matches 9 bases. This CDR3 has 14 residues. The V gene end was trimmed by 11 bases and the J gene end by 4 bases; junction bases not matched to a gene: 8. The germline CDR1 and CDR2 sequences are SNHLY and FYNNEI. Full variable domain (missing parts from reference TRBV2 and TRBJ2-2): EPEVTQTPSHQVTQMGQEVILRCVPISNHLYFYWYRQILGQKVEFLVSFYNNEISEKSEIFDDQFSVERPDGSNFTLKIRSTKLEDSAMYFCALPSGRSTGELFFGEGSRLTVL.

V is TRBV27 and J is TRBJ1-5, with D uncertain. The CDR3 contains 12 residues. V lost 5 bases and J lost 5, with 7 bases in between. Per the germline V gene, CDR1 is MNHEY and CDR2 is SMNVEV (reference sequence). CDR3 DNA: TGTGCCAGCAGTGCTCCGTATCAGCCCCAGCATTTT. As protein: CASSAPYQPQHF.

The DNA of the CDR3 is TGTGCCAGCAGCCAAGCCTGGGGCGGCTATGGCTACACCTTC. Protein sequence: CASSQAWGGYGYTF. The chain uses TRBV14 and TRBJ1-2; possible D gene TRBD1, 5 bases. The germline V and J ends were trimmed by 1 base and 4 bases, with 10 bases remaining between them. The CDR3 is 14 amino acids. The germline CDR1 and CDR2 sequences are SGHDN and FVKESK.

This clonotype was recorded at least ten times. The rearrangement joins TRBV4-1 to TRBJ1-5; possibly TRBD1 for D (6 bases). Trimming removed 4 bases from V and 1 base from J, with 14 bases in between. Germline V gene lookup returns CDR1 MGHRA and CDR2 YSYEKL. This CDR3 is 16 amino acids long. The CDR3 region is CASSPRGTGSNQPQHF. The CDR3, as DNA: TGCGCCAGCAGCCCGAGGGGGACGGGCAGCAATCAGCCCCAGCATTTT.

This clonotype has ten or more counts. The V and J genes are TRBV11-1 and TRBJ1-2; possibly TRBD1 for D (6 bases). The CDR3 runs 18 residues. Germline CDR1 reads SGHAT; CDR2 reads FQDESV (reference sequence). The germline V and J ends were trimmed by 4 bases and 0 bases, with 21 bases remaining between them. Here the CDR3 reads CASSSGRTAPRANYGYTF. The CDR3 region has the DNA TGTGCCAGCAGCTCCGGGCGGACAGCCCCCCGAGCTAACTATGGCTACACCTTC.

This clonotype was seen repeatedly, ten times or more. The chain is built from TRBV4-2 and TRBJ2-7, with TRBD2 as a possible D gene (5 bases). The CDR3 contains 15 residues. V gave up 5 bases and J gave up 0 bases, with 14 bases separating them. Germline lookup yields CDR1 LGHNA and CDR2 YNFKEQ. This chain's CDR3 is CASSYDGIVSYEQYF. CDR3 sequence (DNA): TGTGCCAGCAGCTACGACGGGATCGTCTCCTACGAGCAGTACTTC.

This clonotype was counted ten times or more. V usage is TRBV28 and J usage is TRBJ1-3; maybe TRBD1 (6 bases). V shed 7 bases and J shed 6 bases, with 16 bases lying between them. Germline V gene sequence: CDR1 MDHEN, CDR2 SYDVKM. This CDR3 contains 14 residues. CDR3 protein: CASTDRLNVNTIYF. The CDR3 DNA is TGTGCCAGCACCGACAGGTTAAATGTAAACACCATATATTTT.

This clonotype has more than one count but fewer than ten. This may come from a read error, since a much larger clone is one base off. The chain combines TRBV29-1 with TRBJ1-1; D unresolved. The CDR3 spans 13 residues. The V gene lost 6 bases and the J gene lost 3 bases, with 14 bases spanning the gap. Per germline, CDR1 SQVTM and CDR2 ANQGSEA. The CDR3: CSVKPTEDTEAFF. The CDR3 bases are TGCAGCGTAAAACCGACGGAGGACACTGAAGCTTTCTTT.

At least ten counts were recorded for this clonotype. The CDR3 bases are TGTGCCAGCAGTATAGGACAGGGGGCAGATACGCAGTATTTT. Protein sequence: CASSIGQGADTQYF. The V gene is TRBV12-3 or TRBV12-4, the J gene TRBJ2-3; 10 bases are a match to TRBD1. V dropped 5 bases and J dropped 4; count of bases not matched to a gene: 3. The CDR3 has 14 amino acids.

In this sample, this clonotype turned up many times. The chain recombines TRBV10-3 with TRBJ2-7; 11 bases map to TRBD2. The length of the CDR3 is 15 residues. CDR1 ENHRY and CDR2 SYGVKD come from the germline V gene. The J segment lost 6 bases and the V segment lost 2 bases, leaving 6 bases of the junction unmatched. In nucleotides, the CDR3 is TGTGCCATCAGTGAGACTAGCGGGGGAGGGGGCGAGCAGTACTTC. Its protein is CAISETSGGGGEQYF.

This clonotype was found a few times. The gene calls are TRBV20-1 and TRBJ1-6; weak D call: TRBD1 (5 bases). Between the trimmed V and J ends, which lost 4 bases and 15 bases, there was a span of 10 bases. This CDR3 contains 10 residues. Germline lookup yields CDR1 DFQATT and CDR2 SNEGSKA (reference sequence). The CDR3 here is CSATQVRLHF. CDR3 sequence (DNA): TGCAGTGCTACACAGGTCCGCCTCCACTTT.